This TCR beta chain was obtained from a study of T-cell reconstitution after alpha-beta-depleted transplantation in children listed by TCRdb under 2016. About the investigation overall: The study quantitatively tracked T-cell immune reconstitution after TCRalphabeta/CD19-depleted allogeneic hematopoietic cell transplantation in children using TCR repertoire profiling.

The library came from PCR. The instrument given in TCRdb is Illumina HiSeq 2500. TCR library preparation used molecular barcoding, with unique molecular identifiers applied to normalize quantification of the TCRbeta repertoire. TCRdb itself trimmed the public reads at Q25 with fastp, ran MiXCR and retained productive beta chains. Entries are consolidated by CDR3 protein sequence, retaining the most common genes and DNA. This sample has about 32,000 distinct CDR3 sequences in its table, and about 7% of those were observed once. The ten largest clones add up to 27% of the sample. The CDR3 spans 15 residues, from the cysteine through the phenylalanine. Just CDR3 DNA is preserved here, 45 bases in frame from base 1. CDR1 is given as ENHRY and CDR2 as SYGVKD, both from the germline V gene. V and J are trimmed by 4 bases and 3 bases, and the gene matches miss 5 bases of the junction. The paper as a whole reports these results and caveats: The apparently early alphabetaT-cell count recovery about two months after transplant was reportedly dependent on only several hundred rapidly expanded clones derived from non-depleted graft cells. In some patients, the high TCRbeta diversity seen at day 60 was put down to recipient T cells and intrathymic progenitors that had survived conditioning. Over subsequent months, a decline in hyperexpanded clone frequencies was noted, and after one year, T-cell counts and TCRbeta diversity were mostly ascribed to newly produced T cells.

The sample's time point label, in plain terms: day 60 (about 2 months) after transplantation. Taken with the paper, the label for treatment or condition translates to: allogeneic hematopoietic cell transplantation with graft depleted of TCRalphabeta T cells and CD19 B cells. The children who served as transplant recipients had been given grafts of TCRalphabeta/CD19-depleted allogeneic hematopoietic cells. This clonotype was seen repeatedly, ten times or more. No cognate antigen has been identified for it. Per-base quality was not reported, and no clone a single base away is much larger than it. Sample: peripheral blood, taken 60 days after TCRalphabeta/CD19-depleted stem cell transplant. Recombination joined TRBV10-3 with TRBJ1-5, with 8 bases aligning to TRBD1. The TCR sequence derives from a child under two years old who had a stem cell transplant for acute myeloid leukemia, so the T cells may come from the graft donor. The CDR3 is CAISAGTGVNQPQHF. The sequence in DNA is TGTGCCATCAGTGCCGGGACAGGAGTCAATCAGCCCCAGCATTTT.